Listed below are T cell receptor beta chains from one sample, sequenced in a study of identical twins' blood T cells. TCRdb reanalysed the 5' RACE reads using MiXCR and keeps one entry per CDR3 protein. The sample has fewer than 450,000 distinct CDR3 sequences; more than 25% are singletons. The material sequenced was PBMCs. The receptor set was obtained from a woman between 18 and 49 years old in good health. The CDR3 runs from the conserved cysteine through the conserved F or W. The order of the fields is D gene, J gene, V gene, clone size, CDR3 DNA, CDR3 protein. A D gene is named only where the DNA matches it firmly. The size of a clone is reported for some rows only, either as once, few or many, or as a class for expanded clones.

.,TRBJ1-1,TRBV20-1,many,TGCAGTGCTATCAGGGTGAGGAACACTGAAGCTTTCTTT,CSAIRVRNTEAFF
.,TRBJ2-7,TRBV20-1,.,TGCAGTGCGGGGAACAGGGAGACCTACGAGCAGTACTTC,CSAGNRETYEQYF
TRBD1,TRBJ2-1,TRBV29-1,few,TGCAGCGTTGTGACAGGGACGTACAATGAGCAGTTCTTC,CSVVTGTYNEQFF
.,TRBJ2-4,TRBV5-1,.,TGCGCCAGCAGCGCTGACAGTAAAAACATTCAGTGCTTC,CASSADSKNIQCF
.,TRBJ2-6,TRBV18,.,TGTGCCAGCTCAGTCAATCAGGGGTACGGGGCCAACGTCCTGACTTTC,CASSVNQGYGANVLTF
TRBD1,TRBJ2-3,TRBV5-6,.,TGTGCCAGCAGCTTGATTGGACAGGGGTCAGATACGCAGTATTTT,CASSLIGQGSDTQYF
TRBD1,TRBJ1-3,TRBV6-6,many,TGTGCCAGCAGTTGGGACAGGGTCGGGGACACCATATATTTT,CASSWDRVGDTIYF
TRBD1,TRBJ1-1,TRBV27,.,TGTGCCAGCAAGAAGGACAGGGACACTGAAGCTTTCTTT,CASKKDRDTEAFF
.,TRBJ2-7,TRBV3-1,few,TGTGCCAGCAGCCAAGTCTGGGGCAAATCCTACGAGCAGTACTTC,CASSQVWGKSYEQYF
.,TRBJ2-3,TRBV6-1,few,TGTGCCAGCATGGGTAGCACAGATACGCAGTATTTT,CASMGSTDTQYF
TRBD1,TRBJ2-7,TRBV12-3/TRBV12-4,.,TGTGCCAGCAGTACCCCCGACAGGGACCTGTCATTC,CASSTPDRDLSF
.,TRBJ2-2,TRBV9,.,TGTGCCAGCAGCGTAGGTGTGGGAGCAACCGGGGAGCTGTTTTTT,CASSVGVGATGELFF
.,TRBJ1-4,TRBV20-1,few,TGCAGTGCGAGAAGGTCTGGGGGGAATGAAAAACTGTTTTTT,CSARRSGGNEKLFF
.,TRBJ1-3,TRBV28,few,TGTGCCAGCAGTTTATCCAATGGAAACACCATATATTTT,CASSLSNGNTIYF
.,TRBJ1-1,TRBV10-3,.,TGTGCCATCAGTGAGTCCCAGGGTATCACTGAAGCTTTCTTT,CAISESQGITEAFF